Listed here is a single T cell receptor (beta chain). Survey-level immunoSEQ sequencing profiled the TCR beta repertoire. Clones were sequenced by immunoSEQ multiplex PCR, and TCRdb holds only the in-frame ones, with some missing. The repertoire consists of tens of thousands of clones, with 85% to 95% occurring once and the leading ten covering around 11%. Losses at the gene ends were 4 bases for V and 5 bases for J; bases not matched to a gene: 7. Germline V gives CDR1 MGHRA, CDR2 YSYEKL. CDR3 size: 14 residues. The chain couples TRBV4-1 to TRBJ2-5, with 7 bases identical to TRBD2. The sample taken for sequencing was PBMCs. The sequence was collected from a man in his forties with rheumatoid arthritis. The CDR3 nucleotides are TGCGCCAGCAGCCGAGATCCGGGAGGCGAGACCCAGTACTTC. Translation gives CASSRDPGGETQYF.